This T cell receptor beta chain was documented in a study of beta chain features in type 1 diabetes. Sequencing targeted expressed TCRB transcripts, as all isolated RNA had been reverse transcribed. The study sequenced naive, central memory and regulatory T cell samples to an average of approximately 4 million reads. TCRdb's copy holds only in-frame clones and misses some; the assay was immunoSEQ multiplex PCR. The table lists some 410,000 clones, approximately 10% of them singletons, with approximately 0.05% in the top ten. V was clipped by 3 bases and J by 2 bases, with 12 bases between them. Germline values: CDR1 SGDLS, CDR2 YYNGEE. The CDR3 extends over 15 amino acids. In regard to this clone: The antigen remains undetermined.

Post-sort purity exceeded 95% for all sorted populations. The study's findings and limits: A cDNA-based sequencing approach could over-represent cells with high TCR expression. Naive, central memory and regulatory TCRB repertoires appeared more similar among patients than healthy donors.

J is TRBJ1-5 and V is TRBV9; D not resolved. What was sequenced was naive CD4+ T cells from blood. The TCR comes from a woman in her late teens or twenties in good health. This CDR3 reads CASSAQGYGNQPQHF. The CDR3 coding sequence is TGTGCCAGCAGCGCCCAAGGTTATGGCAATCAGCCCCAGCATTTT.